This T cell receptor beta chain was retrieved from a study of blood T cell repertoires in COVID-19. Background on the study: COVID-19 samples, acute and convalescent, were from the United States, Italy and Spain. Sources were T cells, B-cell-depleted T cells, or PBMCs; the material itself was cDNA or gDNA.

Under the authors' procedure: Amplification from reference gene primers served as the basis for estimated nucleated cell counts. TCRdb keeps only in-frame clones here, not all; method: immunoSEQ multiplex PCR. Clone size and the V and J calls come from that table; the DNA yielded D and trimming. The table lists about 240,000 clones, more than 70% of them singletons. Sequences were obtained from peripheral blood. The source is an elderly man with acute or convalescent COVID-19.

The CDR3 here is CASSYSRAGELFF. The CDR3 DNA follows: TGTGCCAGCAGTTACTCGAGGGCCGGGGAGCTGTTTTTT. The chain links TRBV6-5 to TRBJ2-2; D may be TRBD2 (5 bases). Per germline, CDR1 MNHEY and CDR2 SVGAGI. The CDR3 contains 13 residues. V was trimmed by 0 bases and J by 6 bases, leaving 5 bases between them.